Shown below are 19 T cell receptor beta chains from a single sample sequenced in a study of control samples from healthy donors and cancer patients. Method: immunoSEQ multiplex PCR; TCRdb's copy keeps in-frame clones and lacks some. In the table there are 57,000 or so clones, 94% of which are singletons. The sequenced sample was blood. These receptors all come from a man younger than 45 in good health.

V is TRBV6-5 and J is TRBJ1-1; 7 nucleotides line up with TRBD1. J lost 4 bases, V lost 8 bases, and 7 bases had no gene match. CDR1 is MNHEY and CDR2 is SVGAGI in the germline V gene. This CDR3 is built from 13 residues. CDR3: CASRTGSLTEAFF. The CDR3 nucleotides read TGTGCCAGCCGGACAGGAAGTCTCACTGAAGCTTTCTTT.

The CDR3 DNA is TGTGCCAGCAGTTACAGGAGGGGGGCTGGCTACACCTTC. Translation gives CASSYRRGAGYTF. The V and J genes are TRBV6-5 and TRBJ1-2; D possibly corresponds to TRBD1 (6 bases). The V end lost 2 bases, the J end lost 7 bases, and 11 bases lay between the germline ends. This CDR3 region has 13 residues. Germline V gene lookup returns CDR1 MNHEY and CDR2 SVGAGI.

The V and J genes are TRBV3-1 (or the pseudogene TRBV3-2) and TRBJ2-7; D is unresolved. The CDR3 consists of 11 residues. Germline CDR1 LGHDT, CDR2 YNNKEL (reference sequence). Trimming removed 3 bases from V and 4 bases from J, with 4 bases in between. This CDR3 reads CASSHVYEQYF. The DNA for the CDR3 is TGTGCCAGCAGCCACGTTTACGAGCAGTACTTC.

CDR3 loop: CASSFGTGRGTEAFF. In DNA, the CDR3 is TGTGCCAGCAGCTTCGGGACAGGACGCGGCACTGAAGCTTTCTTT. The rearrangement uses TRBV11-2 and TRBJ1-1; TRBD1 matches at 8 bases. The CDR3 extends over 15 amino acids. Germline trimming cut 3 bases from V and 4 bases from J; bases unmatched to any gene: 7. Germline CDR1 and CDR2: SGHAT and FQNNGV.

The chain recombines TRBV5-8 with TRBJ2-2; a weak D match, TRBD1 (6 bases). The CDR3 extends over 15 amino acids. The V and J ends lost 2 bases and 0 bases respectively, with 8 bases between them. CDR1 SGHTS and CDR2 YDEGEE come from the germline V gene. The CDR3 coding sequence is TGTGCCAGCAGCTTAGACAGGACGAACACCGGGGAGCTGTTTTTT. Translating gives CASSLDRTNTGELFF.

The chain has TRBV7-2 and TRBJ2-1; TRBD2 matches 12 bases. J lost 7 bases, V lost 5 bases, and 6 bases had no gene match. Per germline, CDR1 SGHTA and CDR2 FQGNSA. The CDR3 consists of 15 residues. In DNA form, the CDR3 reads TGTGCCAGCAGCGCGACTAGCGGGAGTTGGAATGAGCAGTTCTTC. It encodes CASSATSGSWNEQFF.

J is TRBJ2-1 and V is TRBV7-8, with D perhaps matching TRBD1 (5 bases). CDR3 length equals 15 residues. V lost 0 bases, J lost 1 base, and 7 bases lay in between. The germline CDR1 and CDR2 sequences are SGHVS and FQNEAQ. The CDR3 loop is CASSLAGRSYNEQFF. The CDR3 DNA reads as TGTGCCAGCAGCTTAGCGGGGCGGTCCTACAATGAGCAGTTCTTC.

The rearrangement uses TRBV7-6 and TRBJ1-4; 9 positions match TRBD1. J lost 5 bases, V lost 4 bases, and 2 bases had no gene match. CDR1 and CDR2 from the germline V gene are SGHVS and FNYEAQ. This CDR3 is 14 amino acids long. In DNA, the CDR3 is TGTGCCAGCAGCTCCGGGACAGGGAATGAAAAACTGTTTTTT. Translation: CASSSGTGNEKLFF.

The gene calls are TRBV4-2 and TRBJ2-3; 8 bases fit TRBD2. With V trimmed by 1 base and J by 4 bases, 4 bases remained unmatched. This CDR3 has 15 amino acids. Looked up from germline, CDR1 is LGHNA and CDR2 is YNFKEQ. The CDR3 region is CASSQGGLASDTQYF. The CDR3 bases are TGTGCCAGCAGCCAAGGAGGACTAGCTTCAGATACGCAGTATTTT.

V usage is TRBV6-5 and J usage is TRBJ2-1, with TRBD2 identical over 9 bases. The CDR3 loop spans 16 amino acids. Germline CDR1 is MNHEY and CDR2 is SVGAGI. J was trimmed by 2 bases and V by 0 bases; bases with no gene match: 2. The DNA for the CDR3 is TGTGCCAGCAGTTACTCTAGCGGGGGTCCCTACAATGAGCAGTTCTTC. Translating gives CASSYSSGGPYNEQFF.

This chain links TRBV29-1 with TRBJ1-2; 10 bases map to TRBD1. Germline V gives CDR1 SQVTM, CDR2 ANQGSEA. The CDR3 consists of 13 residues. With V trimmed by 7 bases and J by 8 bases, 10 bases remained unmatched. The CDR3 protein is CSAVPGTGVGYTF. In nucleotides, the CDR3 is TGCAGCGCTGTACCCGGGACAGGGGTCGGCTACACCTTC.

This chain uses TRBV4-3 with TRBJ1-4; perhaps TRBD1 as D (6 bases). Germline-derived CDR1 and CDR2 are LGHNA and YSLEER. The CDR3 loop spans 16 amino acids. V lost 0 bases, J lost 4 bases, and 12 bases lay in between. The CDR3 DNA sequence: TGCGCCAGCAGCCAAGATCGCAGGGGCGGTAATGAAAAACTGTTTTTT. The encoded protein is CASSQDRRGGNEKLFF.

The CDR3 loop is CASRGGTGHGYTF. CDR3 nucleotides: TGTGCCAGCAGGGGGGGGACAGGACATGGCTACACCTTC. This sequence joins TRBV6-4 and TRBJ1-2; the match to TRBD1 covers 8 bases. Trimming took 6 bases from V and 6 from J; bases not matched to a gene: 6. Germline CDR1 is MRHNA and CDR2 is SNTAGT. The CDR3 loop spans 13 amino acids.

The CDR3 here is CAWTRGQETQYF. Here the CDR3 DNA reads TGTGCCTGGACGAGAGGACAAGAGACCCAGTACTTC. The chain links TRBV30 to TRBJ2-5; D not certain. The V end lost 4 bases, the J end lost 2 bases, and 8 bases lay between the germline ends. CDR1 and CDR2 (germline): GTSNPN, SVGIG (reference sequence). The CDR3 extends over 12 amino acids. The full variable domain, in which reference TRBV30 and TRBJ2-5 provide the parts outside the CDR3, is SQTIHQWPATLVQPVGSPLSLECTVEGTSNPNLYWYRQAAGRGLQLLFYSVGIGQISSEVPQNLSASRPQDRQFILSSKKLLLSDSGFYLCAWTRGQETQYFGPGTRLLVL.

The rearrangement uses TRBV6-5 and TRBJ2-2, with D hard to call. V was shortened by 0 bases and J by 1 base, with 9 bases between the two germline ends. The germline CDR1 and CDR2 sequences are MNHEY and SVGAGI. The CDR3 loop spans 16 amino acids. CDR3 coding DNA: TGTGCCAGCAGTTACTCGAAAGGATTGAACACCGGGGAGCTGTTTTTT. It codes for CASSYSKGLNTGELFF.

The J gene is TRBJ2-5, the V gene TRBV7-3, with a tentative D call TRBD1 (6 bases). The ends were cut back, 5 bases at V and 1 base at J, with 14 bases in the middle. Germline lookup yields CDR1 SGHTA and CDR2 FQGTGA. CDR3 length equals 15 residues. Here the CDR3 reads CASSPSDSLQETQYF. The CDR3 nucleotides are TGTGCCAGCAGCCCCTCGGACAGTCTCCAAGAGACCCAGTACTTC.

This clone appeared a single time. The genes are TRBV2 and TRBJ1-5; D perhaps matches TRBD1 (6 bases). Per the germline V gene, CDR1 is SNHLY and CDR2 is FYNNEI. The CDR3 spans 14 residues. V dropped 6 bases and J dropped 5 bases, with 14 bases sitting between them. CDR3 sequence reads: CASSGEQGHQPQHF. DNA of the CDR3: TGTGCCAGCAGCGGCGAACAGGGACATCAGCCCCAGCATTTT.

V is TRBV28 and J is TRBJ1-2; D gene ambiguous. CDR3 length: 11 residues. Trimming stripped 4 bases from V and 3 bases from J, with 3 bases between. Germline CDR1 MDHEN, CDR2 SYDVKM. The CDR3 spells CASSSDYGYTF. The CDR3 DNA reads TGTGCCAGCAGTTCCGACTATGGCTACACCTTC.

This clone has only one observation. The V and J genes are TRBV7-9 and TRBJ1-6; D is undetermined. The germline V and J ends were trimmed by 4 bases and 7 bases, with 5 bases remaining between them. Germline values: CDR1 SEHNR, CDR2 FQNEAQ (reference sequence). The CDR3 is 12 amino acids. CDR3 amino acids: CASSYTNSPLHF. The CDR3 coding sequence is TGTGCCAGCAGCTATACCAATTCACCCCTCCACTTT. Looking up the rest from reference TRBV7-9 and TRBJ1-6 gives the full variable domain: DTGVSQNPRHKITKRGQNVTFRCDPISEHNRLYWYRQTLGQGPEFLTYFQNEAQLEKSRLLSDRFSAERPKGSFSTLEIQRTEQGDSAMYLCASSYTNSPLHFGNGTRLTVT.